The 18 T cell receptor beta chains presented below share a single source sample, sequenced in a study of CD8+ T cells in alopecia areata. Extracted RNA was reverse transcribed into cDNA, the sequencing template. The table came from immunoSEQ multiplex PCR; TCRdb's copy has only in-frame clones and leaves some out. The sample holds under 250,000 clones, approximately 70% seen once. Treatment noted: oral pan-JAK inhibitor, 5-10 mg twice daily. Sequences were derived from CD4+ T cells sorted from blood, sampled between weeks 43 and 45, from a patient treated with tofacitinib. These receptors were taken from a human donor with alopecia areata.

The rearrangement links TRBV2 to TRBJ1-2; D is perhaps TRBD1 (5 bases). The CDR3 contains 13 residues. Germline lookup yields CDR1 SNHLY and CDR2 FYNNEI. Deletions cut 0 bases from V and 8 bases from J, with 10 bases between. The CDR3: CASSEAQGGGYTF. CDR3 nucleotide sequence: TGTGCCAGCAGTGAAGCTCAGGGAGGGGGCTACACCTTC.

The genes are TRBV5-6 and TRBJ2-2; D unclear. From germline, CDR1 is SGHDT and CDR2 YYEEEE. The CDR3 loop spans 12 amino acids. Between the trimmed V and J ends, which lost 2 bases and 4 bases, there was a span of 3 bases. The CDR3 DNA reads as TGTGCCAGCAGCTTTTCCACCGGGGAGCTGTTTTTT. Protein: CASSFSTGELFF.

The chain has TRBV29-1 and TRBJ1-1; D remains ambiguous. CDR1 and CDR2 from the germline V gene are SQVTM and ANQGSEA. Trimming cost V 4 bases and J 6 bases, with 12 bases left between them. This CDR3 contains 12 residues. CDR3 nucleotide sequence: TGCAGCGTTGGGTCACGTTCATCTGAAGCTTTCTTT. Translation: CSVGSRSSEAFF.

V is TRBV7-2 and J is TRBJ2-3; the match to TRBD2 covers 9 bases. The CDR3 length is 16 residues. V dropped 4 bases and J dropped 8; count of bases not matched to a gene: 13. CDR1 and CDR2 (germline): SGHTA, FQGNSA. The CDR3 protein is CASSSVAGDSRGTQYF. The CDR3 coding sequence is TGTGCCAGCAGCTCCGTAGCGGGGGACTCAAGGGGTACGCAGTATTTT.

This clone turned up a few times. CDR3 nucleotide sequence: TGCAGCGTTCGCAGCGGGGTTAACACCGGGGAGCTGTTTTTT. Protein product: CSVRSGVNTGELFF. The chain recombines TRBV29-1 with TRBJ2-2, with 7 nucleotides matching TRBD2. The CDR3 runs to 14 residues. With 5 bases clipped from V and 2 bases from J, the junction kept 5 bases outside the gene matches. Germline V CDR1 and CDR2: SQVTM, ANQGSEA.

This clone has more than one count but fewer than ten. The same CDR3 also results from other DNA sequences found in this sample. The genes are TRBV5-6 and TRBJ2-7; D tentatively fits TRBD1 or TRBD2 (5 bases each). Trimming shortened V by 0 bases and J by 4 bases, and 8 bases separated the two germline ends. In germline, CDR1 is SGHDT, CDR2 YYEEEE. This CDR3 region has 13 residues. In nucleotides, the CDR3 is TGTGCCAGCAGCTTGGACAGGACTTACGAGCAGTACTTC. Protein product: CASSLDRTYEQYF.

This clone turned up a few times. The V and J genes are TRBV2 and TRBJ1-5; TRBD1 agrees at 8 bases. The V gene end was trimmed by 6 bases and the J gene end by 7 bases; junction bases not matched to a gene: 8. This CDR3 is built from 14 residues. Germline V gene lookup returns CDR1 SNHLY and CDR2 FYNNEI. Here the CDR3 DNA reads TGTGCCAGCAGAGACGGGACAGGAGGACAGCCCCAGCATTTT. Encoded protein: CASRDGTGGQPQHF.

J is TRBJ2-1 and V is TRBV10-3; 10 bases fit TRBD2. V dropped 8 bases and J dropped 5; count of bases not matched to a gene: 6. The CDR3 contains 14 residues. From germline, CDR1 is ENHRY and CDR2 SYGVKD. CDR3 nucleotide sequence: TGTGCCATCCGTGGGACTAGCGCTGACAATGAGCAGTTCTTC. It is translated as CAIRGTSADNEQFF.

This clone was counted between two and nine times. The J gene is TRBJ1-4, the V gene TRBV5-6; maybe TRBD1 (5 bases). CDR3 length equals 15 residues. V lost 4 bases to trimming and J lost 13 bases, with 23 bases between them. CDR1 SGHDT and CDR2 YYEEEE come from the germline V gene. CDR3 sequence: CASSPGTGQSFRLFF. DNA for the CDR3: TGTGCCAGCAGCCCGGGGACGGGCCAAAGTTTTCGACTGTTTTTT.

The chain employs TRBV5-1 and TRBJ2-3; 8 positions agree with TRBD1. The junction had 7 bases not matched to a gene; V was cut back by 8 bases and J by 2 bases. The CDR3 extends over 14 amino acids. Germline CDR1 reads SGHRS; CDR2 reads YFSETQ. The CDR3 loop is CASNPGQDTDTQYF. CDR3 in DNA: TGCGCCAGTAATCCGGGACAGGACACAGATACGCAGTATTTT.

The genes are TRBV5-5 and TRBJ2-7; D uncertain. Germline loops: CDR1 SGHKS, CDR2 YYEKEE (reference sequence). This CDR3 contains 16 residues. Trimming took off 0 bases at V and 0 bases at J, with 13 bases between the two ends. The CDR3 loop reads CASSLGAGLSSYEQYF. CDR3 bases: TGTGCCAGCAGCTTGGGGGCAGGCCTGAGCTCCTACGAGCAGTACTTC.

The V call is TRBV9, the J call TRBJ2-7; maybe TRBD2 (6 bases). The CDR3 consists of 15 residues. The V end was cut by 2 bases, the J end by 0 bases, with 12 bases between. Germline V gene data show CDR1 as SGDLS and CDR2 as YYNGEE. CDR3 region: CASSVRDLPSYEQYF. CDR3 bases: TGTGCCAGCAGCGTCCGGGACTTACCCTCCTACGAGCAGTACTTC. The variable domain in full, with the rest retrieved from reference TRBV9 and TRBJ2-7, is DSGVTQTPKHLITATGQRVTLRCSPRSGDLSVYWYQQSLDQGLQFLIQYYNGEERAKGNILERFSAQQFPDLHSELNLSSLELGDSALYFCASSVRDLPSYEQYFGPGTRLTVT.

There are a few counts of this clone. The chain carries TRBV18 and TRBJ1-6, with D unresolved. V was shortened by 2 bases and J by 5 bases, with 13 bases between the two germline ends. Germline loops: CDR1 KGHSH, CDR2 LQKENI. This CDR3 comprises 16 residues. CDR3 protein: CASSPLKAKDNSPLHF. Here the CDR3 DNA reads TGTGCCAGCTCACCATTGAAGGCTAAAGATAATTCACCCCTCCACTTT.

This clone was detected only once. This rearrangement joins TRBV29-1 to TRBJ1-2, with D possibly being TRBD1 (5 bases). This CDR3 spans 12 amino acids. V dropped 1 base and J dropped 4 bases, with 7 bases sitting between them. Germline V gives CDR1 SQVTM, CDR2 ANQGSEA. For the CDR3, the DNA is TGCAGCGTTGAAGGACAGAGCTATGGCTACACCTTC. Translation: CSVEGQSYGYTF.

The V and J genes are TRBV11-2 and TRBJ1-5; 7 bases map to TRBD1. Germline CDR1 SGHAT, CDR2 FQNNGV. The CDR3 totals 14 residues. V lost 4 bases, J lost 3 bases, and 3 bases stayed unmatched. The CDR3 DNA is TGTGCCAGCAGCTCGGACAGGTTCAATCAGCCCCAGCATTTT. Translated: CASSSDRFNQPQHF.

The genes are TRBV7-9 and TRBJ2-2; TRBD1 matches at 9 bases. The V segment lost 4 bases and the J segment 5 bases; nucleotides outside the gene matches: 8. The CDR3 totals 16 residues. Per the germline V gene, CDR1 is SEHNR and CDR2 is FQNEAQ (reference sequence). Written as DNA, the CDR3 is TGTGCCAGCAGCTCCCACAGGGGGCAGGTTACCGGGGAGCTGTTTTTT. This sequence encodes CASSSHRGQVTGELFF.

J is TRBJ2-2 and V is TRBV7-6, with 7 bases matching TRBD1. The CDR3 contains 15 residues. Germline lookup yields CDR1 SGHVS and CDR2 FNYEAQ. Trimming removed 4 bases from V and 5 bases from J; junction bases left unmatched: 7. The CDR3: CASSSLQGKTGELFF. CDR3 DNA: TGTGCCAGCAGCTCGCTACAGGGGAAAACCGGGGAGCTGTTTTTT.

The rearrangement links TRBV11-2 to TRBJ2-4, with TRBD1 as a possible D gene (6 bases). CDR1 and CDR2 (germline): SGHAT, FQNNGV. The length of the CDR3 is 14 residues. The V and J ends lost 1 base and 6 bases respectively, with 10 bases between them. CDR3 nucleotide sequence: TGTGCCAGCAGCTTAGTGGCACAGGGAAACATTCAGTACTTC. This translates into CASSLVAQGNIQYF.